This T cell receptor (beta chain) came from a study of metastatic and nonmetastatic thyroid tumors. Study summary: Samples came from malignant and benign thyroid patients, and repertoires were compared across blood and tumor or nodule tissue. Study-wide findings and caveats: Patients with malignant thyroid tumors reportedly had significantly higher TCR beta diversity than those with benign nodules, in blood and tumor.

Via MiXCR, TCRdb re-called the PCR reads. Found here are tens of thousands of clones, 10% to 15% of them singletons; the top ten hold around 24%. The CDR3 runs to 15 residues. Germline CDR1 is LGHDT and CDR2 is YNNKEL (reference sequence). Trimming stripped 4 bases from V and 5 bases from J, with 15 bases between. Worth noting for this clone: Its antigen is currently unknown. It may be a read error: a sequence one base away is much more abundant.

All patients reached thyroid surgery having received no treatment beforehand. The sequencing sample was made of blood. The V call is TRBV3-1, the J call TRBJ2-1; TRBD1 might be the D (6 bases). The receptor was derived from a female donor with papillary thyroid cancer or a benign thyroid nodule (not recorded which). Some clones in this sample may be carry-over from other donors' samples. The CDR3 region has the DNA TGTGCCAGCAGCCCGTTCGGACAGTGGGACAATGAGCAGTTCTTC. It codes for CASSPFGQWDNEQFF.